One sample yielded the 31 T cell receptor beta chains listed below, sequenced in a study of blood T cells in healthy people across ages. A J-beta primer mix and a sample-barcoded 5' primer were used in a second PCR of about 7 to 12 cycles. One entry per CDR3 protein results from TCRdb running MiXCR on the 5' RACE reads. The sample shows 1.5 million to 2 million distinct CDR3 sequences, approximately 40% of them seen only once. The sequenced material came from blood. Source of these receptors: a human donor in good health.

The genes are TRBV18 and TRBJ2-4; 7 positions match TRBD1. CDR1 and CDR2 from the germline V gene are KGHSH and LQKENI. The CDR3 is made up of 15 amino acids. V trimming: 0 bases; J trimming: 13 bases; junction bases outside the gene matches: 12. CDR3: CASSPPAGGLVKQYF. As DNA, the CDR3 is TGTGCCAGCTCACCACCGGCAGGGGGTTTGGTTAAGCAGTACTTC.

This clonotype has a handful of counts. The CDR3 DNA reads as TGTGCCTGGAGGACCCGTCTCACGGGGCCAGAGTACTTC. Translating it yields CAWRTRLTGPEYF. This rearrangement joins TRBV30 to TRBJ2-4; either TRBD1 or TRBD2 may supply D (5 bases each). Trimming stripped 3 bases from V and 14 bases from J, with 20 bases between. This CDR3 has 13 amino acids. Germline-derived CDR1 and CDR2 are GTSNPN and SVGIG (reference sequence).

This clonotype was counted a single time. This chain uses TRBV28 with TRBJ2-1; D ambiguous. The CDR3 has 14 residues. The V gene's germline CDR1 is MDHEN and CDR2 SYDVKM. Trimming left V 6 bases short and J 3 bases short, with 12 bases between. CDR3 DNA: TGTGCCAGCAGGCATATCAATAACTACAATGAGCAGTTCTTC. Its translation is CASRHINNYNEQFF.

In its sample, this clonotype was seen a few times. The V call is TRBV12-3 or TRBV12-4, the J call TRBJ1-2; no clear D. V was trimmed by 2 bases and J by 5 bases, leaving 9 bases between them. The CDR3 length is 13 residues. CDR3 amino acids: CASSLTTEYGYTF. The DNA for the CDR3 is TGTGCCAGCAGTTTAACTACAGAGTATGGCTACACCTTC.

Regarding this clonotype: One junction end disagrees with the germline gene, perhaps due to a read error. The rearrangement uses TRBV7-2 and TRBJ2-6; the D gene is possibly TRBD1 (5 bases). The germline V gene encodes CDR1 SGHTA and CDR2 FQGNSA. The CDR3 extends over 13 amino acids. CDR3 coding DNA: TGTGCCAGCAAACCCTCTGGGGCCAGCGTCCTGACTTTC. Translation gives CASKPSGASVLTF.

CDR3 sequence reads: CASSAGWVGQPQHF. The CDR3 DNA is TGTGCCAGCAGCGCAGGGTGGGTCGGTCAGCCCCAGCATTTT. The V gene is TRBV6-5, the J gene TRBJ1-5; tentative D call: TRBD1 (5 bases). The CDR3 has 14 amino acids. V gave up 6 bases and J gave up 6 bases, with 15 bases separating them. CDR1 is MNHEY and CDR2 is SVGAGI in the germline V gene.

This clonotype was observed a handful of times. The chain's CDR3 is CSAQQGPNEKLFF. In DNA form, the CDR3 reads TGCAGCGCTCAACAGGGTCCTAATGAAAAACTGTTTTTT. The V gene is TRBV29-1, the J gene TRBJ1-4, with D perhaps TRBD1 (6 bases). CDR1 and CDR2 from the germline V gene are SQVTM and ANQGSEA. This CDR3 region has 13 residues. Trimming took 7 bases from V and 3 from J, leaving 12 bases between them.

This clonotype has a handful of counts. DNA for the CDR3: TGTGCCAGCAGCTTAGGGGATAGGCCTGCGACCCAGTACTTC. Its translation is CASSLGDRPATQYF. The chain uses TRBV7-2 and TRBJ2-5; D unclear. V lost 1 base and J 7 bases, leaving 13 bases between the germline ends. The CDR3 spans 14 residues. Germline V gives CDR1 SGHTA, CDR2 FQGNSA.

This CDR3 is CASSHTKSRDEAFF. The DNA of the CDR3 is TGTGCCAGCAGCCACACGAAATCAAGGGACGAAGCTTTCTTT. This sequence joins TRBV7-9 and TRBJ1-1, with D possibly TRBD1 on 5 matching bases. The CDR3 is 14 amino acids. V was cut by 5 bases and J by 8 bases, with 18 bases left in between. CDR1 and CDR2 (germline): SEHNR, FQNEAQ (reference sequence).

As DNA, the CDR3 is TGCGCCAGCAGCAAAGGACTAGCGGGGCCAGATACGCAGTATTTT. Translation gives CASSKGLAGPDTQYF. The gene calls are TRBV5-1 and TRBJ2-3, with 12 bases that match TRBD2. The junction had 4 bases not matched to a gene; V was cut back by 4 bases and J by 4 bases. The germline V gene encodes CDR1 SGHRS and CDR2 YFSETQ. The CDR3 runs 15 residues. Looking up the rest from reference TRBV5-1 and TRBJ2-3 gives the full variable domain: KAGVTQTPRYLIKTRGQQVTLSCSPISGHRSVSWYQQTPGQGLQFLFEYFSETQRNKGNFPGRFSGRQFSNSRSEMNVSTLELGDSALYLCASSKGLAGPDTQYFGPGTRLTVL.

As to this clonotype: A read error may explain this, as a much larger clone is one base away. The V call is TRBV12-5, the J call TRBJ2-1; possibly TRBD2 for D (6 bases). CDR3 length equals 18 residues. The ends were cut back, 0 bases at V and 3 bases at J, with 18 bases in the middle. Germline CDR1 reads LGHNT; CDR2 reads FRNRAP. The CDR3 spells CASGLVRGDQSFYNEQFF. DNA for the CDR3: TGTGCTAGTGGTTTGGTACGCGGGGATCAGAGCTTCTACAATGAGCAGTTCTTC.

V is TRBV21-1 and J is TRBJ2-4. TRBV21-1 constitutes a pseudogene. The CDR3 runs to 15 residues. Written as DNA, the CDR3 is TGTGCCAGCAGCCCGCGGCTTATAGCCAAAAACATTCAGTACTTC. Translating gives CASSPRLIAKNIQYF.

V gene TRBV5-1 combines with J gene TRBJ2-2; D is perhaps TRBD1 (6 bases). This CDR3 is 13 amino acids long. Germline V gene lookup returns CDR1 SGHRS and CDR2 YFSETQ. V was pared by 2 bases and J by 7 bases, with 9 bases between. The CDR3, as DNA: TGCGCCAGCAGCTTAGGACAGCTCGGGGAGCTGTTTTTT. It translates to CASSLGQLGELFF.

Points on this clonotype: One end of the junction is discordant with germline, which a read error may explain. The chain carries TRBV24-1 and TRBJ1-1; the D gene is possibly TRBD1 (5 bases). Germline-derived CDR1 and CDR2 are KGHDR and SFDVKD. The CDR3 spans 13 residues. CDR3 region: CTTSDPGRGEAFF. CDR3 bases: TGTACCACCAGTGATCCTGGACGGGGGGAAGCTTTCTTT.

A few counts support this clonotype. The V gene is TRBV20-1, the J gene TRBJ2-1; TRBD2 might be the D (5 bases). Trimming removed 1 base at V and 7 bases at J, with 14 bases between. Germline assignment: CDR1 DFQATT and CDR2 SNEGSKA (reference sequence). The CDR3 has 14 amino acids. DNA of the CDR3: TGCAGTGCTAGAGTCCTAGCAGACTTTAATGAGCAGTTCTTC. This codes for CSARVLADFNEQFF.

The CDR3 region is CASSSSLTSGQETQYF. CDR3 DNA: TGTGCCAGCAGCTCCTCTCTGACTAGCGGACAAGAGACCCAGTACTTC. This sequence joins TRBV9 and TRBJ2-5, with 9 bases lining up with TRBD2. Germline V CDR1 and CDR2: SGDLS, YYNGEE. V lost 4 bases, J lost 2 bases, and 9 bases stayed unmatched. The CDR3 covers 16 residues.

V is TRBV7-3 and J is TRBJ2-2; D ambiguous. CDR1 is SGHTA, CDR2 FQGTGA, per germline. The CDR3 contains 12 residues. Deletions cut 0 bases from V and 7 bases from J, with 3 bases between. CDR3 sequence: CASSLTFGELFF. The CDR3 DNA is TGTGCCAGCAGCTTAACCTTCGGGGAGCTGTTTTTT. Full variable domain (rest looked up from reference TRBV7-3 and TRBJ2-2): GAGVSQTPSNKVTEKGKYVELRCDPISGHTALYWYRQSLGQGPEFLIYFQGTGAADDSGLPNDRFFAVRPEGSVSTLKIQRTERGDSAVYLCASSLTFGELFFGEGSRLTVL.

This clonotype has a count of ten or more. The rearrangement links TRBV20-1 to TRBJ2-7; possible D gene TRBD1, 5 bases. CDR3 length: 15 residues. V was clipped by 3 bases and J by 3 bases, with 18 bases between them. Germline CDR1 is DFQATT and CDR2 is SNEGSKA (reference sequence). CDR3 nucleotide sequence: TGCAGTGCTAGTACCGATAGGGGCAGCATCTACGAGCAGTACTTC. This gives the protein CSASTDRGSIYEQYF.

This clonotype showed up just once. The chain employs TRBV7-3 and TRBJ1-6, with TRBD1 as a possible D gene (6 bases). The CDR3 consists of 14 residues. V lost 5 bases and J lost 8, with 13 bases in between. CDR1 SGHTA and CDR2 FQGTGA come from the germline V gene. The CDR3 loop is CASSPQGNDSPLHF. The CDR3 DNA reads TGTGCCAGCAGCCCTCAGGGGAATGATTCACCCCTCCACTTT. The full variable domain, completed using reference TRBV7-3 and TRBJ1-6, is GAGVSQTPSNKVTEKGKYVELRCDPISGHTALYWYRQSLGQGPEFLIYFQGTGAADDSGLPNDRFFAVRPEGSVSTLKIQRTERGDSAVYLCASSPQGNDSPLHFGNGTRLTVT.

The J gene is TRBJ1-2, the V gene TRBV29-1, with D perhaps matching TRBD1 (5 bases). The CDR3 length is 14 residues. Per the germline V gene, CDR1 is SQVTM and CDR2 is ANQGSEA. V was pared by 7 bases and J by 2 bases, with 17 bases between. CDR3 region: CSDWGWDPNYGYTF. The CDR3 DNA reads as TGCAGCGATTGGGGATGGGACCCCAACTATGGCTACACCTTC. The full variable domain, its missing parts supplied by reference TRBV29-1 and TRBJ1-2, is SAVISQKPSRDICQRGTSLTIQCQVDSQVTMMFWYRQQPGQSLTLIATANQGSEATYESGFVIDKFPISRPNLTFSTLTVSNMSPEDSSIYLCSDWGWDPNYGYTFGSGTRLTVV.

V and J are TRBV28 and TRBJ2-7; D uncertain. This CDR3 has 14 amino acids. V lost 6 bases and J lost 0, with 12 bases in between. Germline V CDR1 and CDR2: MDHEN, SYDVKM. The CDR3: CASSSPMGSYEQYF. CDR3 DNA sequence: TGTGCCAGCAGCTCCCCAATGGGCTCCTACGAGCAGTACTTC.

The DNA for the CDR3 is TGTGCCAGCAGTTTTAAGCTACAGGGAAGCTCCTATAATTCACCCCTCCACTTT. Translated, it gives CASSFKLQGSSYNSPLHF. V is TRBV12-3 or TRBV12-4 and J is TRBJ1-6, with D tentatively TRBD1 (6 bases). The CDR3 has 18 residues. V was cut by 3 bases and J by 0 bases, with 15 bases left in between.

The chain employs TRBV28 and TRBJ2-5; 9 bases map to TRBD1. Losses at the gene ends were 3 bases for V and 11 bases for J; bases not matched to a gene: 13. This CDR3 is built from 15 residues. Germline V gene lookup returns CDR1 MDHEN and CDR2 SYDVKM. This chain's CDR3 is CASSLAGTGSYGQYF. CDR3 nucleotides: TGTGCCAGCAGTTTGGCCGGGACAGGGTCCTACGGGCAGTACTTC.

This clonotype was counted between two and nine times. V gene TRBV7-3 combines with J gene TRBJ2-5; D tentatively reads TRBD1 or TRBD2 (6 bases each). This CDR3 has 14 amino acids. Trimming cost V 1 base and J 4 bases, with 10 bases left between them. Germline CDR1 and CDR2: SGHTA and FQGTGA. CDR3 sequence: CASSLIGGGETQYF. The CDR3 DNA sequence: TGTGCCAGCAGCTTAATAGGGGGAGGAGAGACCCAGTACTTC.

Only a few counts were recorded for this clonotype. V and J are TRBV6-1 and TRBJ1-1, with D possibly matching TRBD1 (5 bases). Germline-derived CDR1 and CDR2 are MNHNS and SASEGT. The length of the CDR3 is 15 residues. The V end was cut by 5 bases, the J end by 4 bases, with 17 bases between. This chain's CDR3 is CASSLRMGGITEAFF. CDR3 in DNA: TGTGCCAGCAGTCTTAGGATGGGGGGGATCACTGAAGCTTTCTTT.

In its sample, this clonotype was seen a few times. The junction differs from germline at one of its ends, possibly a read error. The chain carries TRBV15 and TRBJ2-3, with D hard to call. Germline CDR1 and CDR2: LNHNV and YYDKDF (reference sequence). CDR3 length: 14 residues. CDR3 residues: CATSRGMSTDTQYF. The CDR3 nucleotides read TGTGCCACCAGCAGGGGCATGAGTACAGACACGCAGTATTTT.

V gene TRBV10-3 combines with J gene TRBJ2-7; the match to TRBD1 covers 8 bases. The junction had 12 bases not matched to a gene; V was cut back by 3 bases and J by 5 bases. Germline loops: CDR1 ENHRY, CDR2 SYGVKD. There are 16 residues in the CDR3. The CDR3, as DNA: TGTGCCATCAGTGACTCGAAACCGGGGACAGGCGACGAGCAGTACTTC. Its translation: CAISDSKPGTGDEQYF.

This clonotype was seen only a few times. The chain carries TRBV12-3 or TRBV12-4 and TRBJ1-1; D not certain. The CDR3 spans 15 residues. V shed 2 bases and J shed 0 bases, with 10 bases lying between them. The CDR3 loop reads CASSLSRFLNTEAFF. The CDR3 DNA reads TGTGCCAGCAGTTTAAGCCGGTTCCTGAACACTGAAGCTTTCTTT.

The chain has TRBV19 and TRBJ2-1, with 10 nucleotides matching TRBD2. The CDR3 length is 14 residues. CDR1 and CDR2 from the germline V gene are LNHDA and SQIVND (reference sequence). V trimming: 3 bases; J trimming: 5 bases; junction bases outside the gene matches: 1. The CDR3 loop is CASSILAGDNEQFF. CDR3 DNA sequence: TGTGCCAGTAGTATTCTAGCGGGAGACAATGAGCAGTTCTTC. Together with reference TRBV19 and TRBJ2-1, the CDR3 gives the full variable domain: DGGITQSPKYLFRKEGQNVTLSCEQNLNHDAMYWYRQDPGQGLRLIYYSQIVNDFQKGDIAEGYSVSREKKESFPLTVTSAQKNPTAFYLCASSILAGDNEQFFGPGTRLTVL.

This clonotype was picked up a small number of times. The chain has TRBV27 and TRBJ1-1, with no clear D. Germline values: CDR1 MNHEY, CDR2 SMNVEV (reference sequence). V lost 11 bases to trimming and J lost 6 bases, with 22 bases between them. This CDR3 has 14 amino acids. The CDR3 DNA reads TGTGCCTCCCGACGCGGCGGGATAATCTCTGAAGCTTTCTTT. Translating it yields CASRRGGIISEAFF.

This clonotype has a handful of counts. This sequence joins TRBV10-3 and TRBJ1-1; D is possibly TRBD1 (5 bases). The V gene's germline CDR1 is ENHRY and CDR2 SYGVKD. The CDR3 consists of 14 residues. The V gene lost 2 bases and the J gene lost 5 bases, with 12 bases spanning the gap. CDR3 in DNA: TGTGCCATCAGTGAGACAGGAACGGGAACTGAAGCTTTCTTT. It codes for CAISETGTGTEAFF.